This note documents a single TCR delta chain sequence. Its antigen has not been determined. Base-call qualities are not available, and no considerably larger clone is one nucleotide away. The data belong to a study of human gamma delta and Vdelta1 T cells (dated by TCRdb to 2017 to 2018). Regarding the complete study: Delta One T cells, Vd1+ gamma-delta T cells, were investigated in the study as cytotoxic effectors against acute myeloid leukemia.

The full study reports these points: According to the report, Delta One T cells were polyclonal and showed broad cytotoxic targeting of acute myeloid leukemia.

The germline V end is reduced by 5 bases and the J end by 0 bases; junction bases left unmatched: 20. CDR1 and CDR2 (TSWWSYY, QGS) derive from the germline V gene. There are 20 amino acids in the CDR3, from cysteine to phenylalanine inclusive. This entry keeps only the CDR3 DNA: 60 bases, framed from base 1. The library was obtained by PCR. The data were produced on an Illumina MiSeq. Via CATT, TCRdb reprocessed the public reads, and rows with identical DNA were then joined. Present in this sample are roughly 13,000 delta-chain clones, around 50% of which were seen just once. Clones ranked in the top ten supply less than 1.6% of the sample.

This TCR derives from a human donor in good health. The source material was Vdelta1 gamma-delta T cells from blood grown in culture (DOT cells). This specimen's cell subset or site label, interpreted: Delta One T cells, in vitro expanded/differentiated Vd1+ gamma-delta T cells. The V and J genes are TRDV1 and TRDJ1, and TRDD3 aligns with 8 junction nucleotides. The CDR3 sequence is CALGTFLYWGSWPNTDKLIF. The nucleotide sequence reads TGTGCTCTTGGGACCTTTCTGTACTGGGGGTCATGGCCTAACACCGATAAACTCATCTTT.